These 24 T cell receptor beta chains came from one sample sequenced in a study of technical replicates of blood from several donors. Here immunoSEQ multiplex PCR was the method, and the copy in TCRdb shows in-frame clones only, minus some. This repertoire shows around 72,000 clones, under 99% found once; its top ten account for 0.22%. The sequencing input was T cells isolated from PBMCs. The receptors shown here come from a human donor in good health.

This chain joins TRBV4-1 and TRBJ1-1; D not certain. V lost 0 bases, J lost 3 bases, and 5 bases lay in between. This CDR3 has 13 residues. Germline V gives CDR1 MGHRA, CDR2 YSYEKL. The CDR3 here is CASSQDPYTEAFF. Here the CDR3 DNA reads TGCGCCAGCAGCCAAGACCCCTACACTGAAGCTTTCTTT.

The genes are TRBV11-3 and TRBJ1-1; D is unresolved. This CDR3 comprises 12 residues. Germline assignment: CDR1 SGHNT and CDR2 YENEEA. V lost 4 bases and J lost 11, with 14 bases in between. Here the CDR3 DNA reads TGTGCCAGCAGCTGGTCTTCCAGTACGGCTTTCTTT. Translating it yields CASSWSSSTAFF.

This chain uses TRBV5-6 with TRBJ2-1; TRBD2 agrees at 13 bases. Per the germline V gene, CDR1 is SGHDT and CDR2 is YYEEEE. CDR3 length equals 15 residues. V shed 4 bases and J 7 bases; nucleotides not matched to a gene: 5. CDR3 nucleotide sequence: TGTGCCAGCAGCCACAAGACTAGCGGGAGGAATGAGCAGTTCTTC. Amino acid sequence: CASSHKTSGRNEQFF.

The V gene is TRBV10-2, the J gene TRBJ2-7, with TRBD1 matching 7 bases. The length of the CDR3 is 13 residues. The V gene's germline CDR1 is WSHSY and CDR2 SAAADI. The ends lost 6 bases at V and 4 bases at J; junction bases unmatched: 6. The CDR3, as DNA: TGCGCCAGCAGCCCGGGACAGTTTTACGAGCAGTACTTC. It encodes CASSPGQFYEQYF.

V is TRBV21-1 and J is TRBJ2-2; TRBD2, as called in the table, went unchecked against the DNA. TRBV21-1 counts as a pseudogene. This CDR3 is 17 amino acids long. The CDR3 is CASSKEGAGGPGGELFF. The CDR3, as DNA: TGTGCCAGCAGCAAAGAAGGAGCGGGAGGCCCCGGGGGGGAGCTGTTTTTT.

The chain employs TRBV30 and TRBJ2-5, with 7 nucleotides matching TRBD2. Germline values: CDR1 GTSNPN, CDR2 SVGIG (reference sequence). V was pared by 5 bases and J by 5 bases, with 8 bases of the junction left unmatched. The CDR3 covers 13 residues. The CDR3 loop reads CAWLSGTKETQYF. The CDR3 DNA reads TGTGCCTGGTTAAGCGGGACTAAGGAGACCCAGTACTTC. Filled out from reference TRBV30 and TRBJ2-5, the complete variable domain reads SQTIHQWPATLVQPVGSPLSLECTVEGTSNPNLYWYRQAAGRGLQLLFYSVGIGQISSEVPQNLSASRPQDRQFILSSKKLLLSDSGFYLCAWLSGTKETQYFGPGTRLLVL.

The chain employs TRBV9 and TRBJ1-1; D ambiguous. The V gene lost 0 bases and the J gene lost 1 base, with 10 bases spanning the gap. This CDR3 spans 15 amino acids. CDR1 and CDR2 (germline): SGDLS, YYNGEE. The CDR3 nucleotides read TGTGCCAGCAGCGTAGTCGGAGGGAGGAACACTGAAGCTTTCTTT. Translating it yields CASSVVGGRNTEAFF.

The chain couples TRBV19 to TRBJ2-7; 7 bases align to TRBD2. Germline CDR1 is LNHDA and CDR2 is SQIVND (reference sequence). J lost 2 bases, V lost 3 bases, and 4 bases had no gene match. There are 14 residues in the CDR3. CDR3 loop: CASSIGRGPYEQYF. The DNA for the CDR3 is TGTGCCAGTAGTATTGGGAGGGGACCCTACGAGCAGTACTTC.

This clone was detected only once. The rearrangement joins TRBV7-9 to TRBJ2-3; D gene uncertain. Trimming removed 1 base at V and 5 bases at J, with 10 bases between. This CDR3 region has 14 residues. Germline CDR1 and CDR2: SEHNR and FQNEAQ (reference sequence). Here the CDR3 DNA reads TGTGCCAGCAGCTTAGGGTCTCGAGAAGATACGCAGTATTTT. Its protein product is CASSLGSREDTQYF.

The chain combines TRBV4-3 with TRBJ2-7; weak D call: TRBD2 (6 bases). This CDR3 region has 15 residues. Germline V gene sequence: CDR1 LGHNA, CDR2 YSLEER. The germline V and J ends were trimmed by 1 base and 6 bases, with 16 bases remaining between them. The CDR3 DNA reads as TGCGCCAGCAGCCAAGTCCTGGGACTTTTGCCCGAGCAGTACTTC. Protein sequence: CASSQVLGLLPEQYF.

The chain links TRBV27 to TRBJ2-7; 7 nucleotides agree with TRBD2. Germline V gives CDR1 MNHEY, CDR2 SMNVEV (reference sequence). The ends lost 6 bases at V and 4 bases at J; junction bases unmatched: 12. The CDR3 is made up of 15 amino acids. The CDR3 DNA reads TGTGCCAGCAGGAAATCATGGGCGGGAGAATACGAGCAGTACTTC. Its translation is CASRKSWAGEYEQYF.

The genes are TRBV5-4 and TRBJ2-7, with D perhaps matching TRBD2 (5 bases). Trimming removed 10 bases from V and 0 bases from J, with 14 bases in between. Germline V gene sequence: CDR1 SGHNT, CDR2 YYREEE (reference sequence). The CDR3 runs to 13 residues. CDR3 amino acids: CAPTRGPSYEQYF. The CDR3 DNA is TGTGCCCCCACCCGCGGGCCCTCCTACGAGCAGTACTTC.

The rearrangement links TRBV10-3 to TRBJ2-5; D gene ambiguous. V was trimmed by 2 bases and J by 7 bases, leaving 14 bases between them. CDR3 length equals 14 residues. CDR1 is ENHRY, CDR2 SYGVKD, per germline. The CDR3, as DNA: TGTGCCATCAGTGAGGGCCAGACGGGTGTGACCCAGTACTTC. Translation gives CAISEGQTGVTQYF.

The V call is TRBV6-6, the J call TRBJ1-3; D ambiguous. Trimming took off 2 bases at V and 2 bases at J, with 10 bases between the two ends. CDR1 is MNHNY, CDR2 SVGAGI, per germline (reference sequence). This CDR3 region has 15 residues. The CDR3 nucleotides read TGTGCCAGCAGTTACCTGGGAGCCGCTGGAAACACCATATATTTT. Protein product: CASSYLGAAGNTIYF.

The V and J genes are TRBV7-2 and TRBJ2-5, with 12 bases that match TRBD2. V dropped 0 bases and J dropped 1; count of bases not matched to a gene: 3. CDR3 length: 17 residues. In germline, CDR1 is SGHTA, CDR2 FQGNSA. The CDR3 reads CASSLARGLAGQETQYF. The CDR3 bases are TGTGCCAGCAGCTTAGCGCGGGGACTAGCGGGCCAAGAGACCCAGTACTTC.

This chain uses TRBV6-5 with TRBJ2-7; D may be TRBD1 (6 bases). The CDR3 runs to 16 residues. Per germline, CDR1 MNHEY and CDR2 SVGAGI. The V gene lost 0 bases and the J gene lost 0 bases, with 12 bases spanning the gap. The CDR3 nucleotides read TGTGCCAGCAGTTACTCGGGACAATTCGACTCCTACGAGCAGTACTTC. This gives the protein CASSYSGQFDSYEQYF.

The V call is TRBV25-1, the J call TRBJ1-2; no firm D call. Germline CDR1 MGHDK, CDR2 SYGVNS. V lost 1 base and J lost 6, with 6 bases in between. The CDR3 loop spans 12 amino acids. CDR3 DNA: TGTGCCAGCAGTGAATTGACTGATGGCTACACCTTC. This codes for CASSELTDGYTF.

The V gene is TRBV7-3, the J gene TRBJ1-2; possible D gene TRBD1, 5 bases. The CDR3 runs 14 residues. V lost 5 bases and J lost 6, with 16 bases in between. Germline CDR1 reads SGHTA; CDR2 reads FQGTGA. The CDR3 loop is CASSEGPGRDGYTF. The CDR3 DNA is TGTGCCAGCAGCGAAGGGCCAGGGAGGGATGGCTACACCTTC.

The CDR3 bases are TGTGCCAGCAGCTCCGACTTATATGGCTACACCTTC. It specifies CASSSDLYGYTF. The chain combines TRBV7-9 with TRBJ1-2, with D unclear. The germline V and J ends were trimmed by 4 bases and 5 bases, with 8 bases remaining between them. The germline gives CDR1 SEHNR, CDR2 FQNEAQ (reference sequence). The CDR3 extends over 12 amino acids.

V is TRBV19 and J is TRBJ1-2; TRBD1 matches at 7 bases. Germline CDR1 is LNHDA and CDR2 is SQIVND (reference sequence). The CDR3 covers 13 residues. V shed 8 bases and J 7 bases; nucleotides not matched to a gene: 10. CDR3 nucleotides: TGTGCCAGTCAAGGGGGCAGCCCTGGTGGCTACACCTTC. Translated: CASQGGSPGGYTF.

This chain connects TRBV6-6 to TRBJ1-2, with 8 bases that match TRBD1. J gave up 2 bases and V 1 base, and 0 bases lay outside the gene matches. The CDR3 totals 14 residues. Germline CDR1 is MNHNY and CDR2 is SVGAGI (reference sequence). CDR3 loop: CASSYWDRNYGYTF. The CDR3 DNA sequence: TGTGCCAGCAGTTACTGGGACAGGAACTATGGCTACACCTTC.

The V and J genes are TRBV29-1 and TRBJ1-2; D call uncertain. The CDR3 consists of 12 residues. The germline V and J ends were trimmed by 1 base and 1 base, with 4 bases remaining between them. Germline V CDR1 and CDR2: SQVTM, ANQGSEA. CDR3 amino acids: CSVEGSNYGYTF. CDR3 sequence (DNA): TGCAGCGTTGAAGGGAGTAACTATGGCTACACCTTC.

The chain recombines TRBV6-1 with TRBJ2-5, with 12 positions matching TRBD2. This CDR3 has 14 residues. V lost 6 bases and J lost 7; bases outside the gene matches: 6. Germline CDR1 MNHNS, CDR2 SASEGT. The CDR3, as DNA: TGTGCCAGCAGGGGCGGACTAGCGGGGACGACCCAGTACTTC. Amino acids: CASRGGLAGTTQYF.

The chain joins TRBV11-2 to TRBJ1-2; D not certain. Germline V lookup: CDR1 SGHAT, CDR2 FQNNGV. V shed 5 bases and J shed 0 bases, with 13 bases lying between them. The CDR3 totals 15 residues. The CDR3 here is CASSGLWESNYGYTF. DNA for the CDR3: TGTGCCAGCAGCGGGTTATGGGAGTCTAACTATGGCTACACCTTC.